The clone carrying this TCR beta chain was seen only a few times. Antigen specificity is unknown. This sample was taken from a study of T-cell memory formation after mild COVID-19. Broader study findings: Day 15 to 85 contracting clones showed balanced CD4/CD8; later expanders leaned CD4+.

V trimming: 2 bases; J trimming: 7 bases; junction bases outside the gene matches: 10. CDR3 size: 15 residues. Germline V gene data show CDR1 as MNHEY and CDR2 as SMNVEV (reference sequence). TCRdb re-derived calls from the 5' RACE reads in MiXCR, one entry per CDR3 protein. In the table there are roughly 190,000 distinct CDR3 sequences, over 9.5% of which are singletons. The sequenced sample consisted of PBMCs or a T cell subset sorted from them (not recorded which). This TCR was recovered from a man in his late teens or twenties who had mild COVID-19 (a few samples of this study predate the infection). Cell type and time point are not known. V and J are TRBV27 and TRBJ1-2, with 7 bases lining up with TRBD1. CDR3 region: CASSLRGGPFSGYTF. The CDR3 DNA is TGTGCCAGCAGTTTAAGAGGGGGCCCTTTCTCTGGCTACACCTTC.